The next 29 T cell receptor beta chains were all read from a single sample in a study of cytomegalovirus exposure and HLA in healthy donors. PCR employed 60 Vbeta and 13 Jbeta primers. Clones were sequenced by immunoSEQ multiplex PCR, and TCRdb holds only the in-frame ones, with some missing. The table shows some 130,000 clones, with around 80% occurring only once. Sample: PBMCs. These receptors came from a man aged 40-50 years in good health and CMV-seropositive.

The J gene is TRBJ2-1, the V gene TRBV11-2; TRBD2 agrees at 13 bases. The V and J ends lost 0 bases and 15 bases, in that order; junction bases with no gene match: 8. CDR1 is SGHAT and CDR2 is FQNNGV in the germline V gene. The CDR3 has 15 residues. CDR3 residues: CASSLDMGLAGLAFF. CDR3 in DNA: TGTGCCAGCAGCTTAGATATGGGACTAGCGGGATTGGCGTTCTTC. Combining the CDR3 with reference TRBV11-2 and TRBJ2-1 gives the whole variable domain EAGVAQSPRYKIIEKRQSVAFWCNPISGHATLYWYQQILGQGPKLLIQFQNNGVVDDSQLPKDRFSAERLKGVDSTLKIQPAKLEDSAVYLCASSLDMGLAGLAFFGPGTRLTVL.

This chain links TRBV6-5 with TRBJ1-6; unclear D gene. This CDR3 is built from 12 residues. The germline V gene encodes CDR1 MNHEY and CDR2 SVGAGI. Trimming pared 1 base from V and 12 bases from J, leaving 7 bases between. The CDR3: CASSYLPGPLHF. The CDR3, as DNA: TGTGCCAGCAGTTACTTACCGGGACCCCTCCACTTT.

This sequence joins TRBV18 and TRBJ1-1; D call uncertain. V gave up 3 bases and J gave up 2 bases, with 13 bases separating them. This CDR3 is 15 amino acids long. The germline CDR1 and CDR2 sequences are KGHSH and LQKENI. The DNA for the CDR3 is TGTGCCAGCTCACCTCTTAGGGAGGGTAACACTGAAGCTTTCTTT. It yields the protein CASSPLREGNTEAFF.

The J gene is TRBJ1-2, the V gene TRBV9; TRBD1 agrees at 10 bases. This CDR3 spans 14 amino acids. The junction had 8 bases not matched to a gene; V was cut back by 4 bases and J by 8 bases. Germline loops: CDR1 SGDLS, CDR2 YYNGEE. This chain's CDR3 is CASSPRQGARGYTF. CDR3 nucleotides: TGTGCCAGCAGCCCCCGACAGGGGGCTAGAGGCTACACCTTC.

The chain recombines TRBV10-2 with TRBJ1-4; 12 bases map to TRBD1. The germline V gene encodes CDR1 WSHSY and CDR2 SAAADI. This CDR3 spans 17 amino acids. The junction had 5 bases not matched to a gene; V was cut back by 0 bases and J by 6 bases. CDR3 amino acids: CASSESGQGASDEKLFF. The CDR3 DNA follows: TGCGCCAGCAGTGAGTCGGGACAGGGGGCAAGTGATGAAAAACTGTTTTTT.

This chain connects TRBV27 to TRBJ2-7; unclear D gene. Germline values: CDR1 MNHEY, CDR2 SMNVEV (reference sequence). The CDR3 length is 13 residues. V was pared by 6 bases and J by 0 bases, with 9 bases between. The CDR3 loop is CASSPTSSYEQYF. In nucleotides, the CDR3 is TGTGCCAGCAGCCCCACGAGCTCCTACGAGCAGTACTTC.

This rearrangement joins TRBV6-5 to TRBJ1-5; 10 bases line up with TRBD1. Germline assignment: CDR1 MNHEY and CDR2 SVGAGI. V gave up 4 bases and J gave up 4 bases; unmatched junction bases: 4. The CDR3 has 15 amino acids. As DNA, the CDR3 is TGTGCCAGCAGTTTTGGGACAGGGGTGAATCAGCCCCAGCATTTT. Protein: CASSFGTGVNQPQHF.

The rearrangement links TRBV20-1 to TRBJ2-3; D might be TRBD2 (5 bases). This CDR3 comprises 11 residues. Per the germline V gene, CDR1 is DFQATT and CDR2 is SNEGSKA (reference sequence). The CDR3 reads CTQLVQDTQYF. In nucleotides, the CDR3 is TGCACCCAACTAGTTCAAGATACGCAGTATTTT.

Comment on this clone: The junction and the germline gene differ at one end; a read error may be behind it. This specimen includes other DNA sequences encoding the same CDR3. The CDR3 here is CASSSPTGVDTEAFF. The CDR3 coding sequence is TGTGCCAGCAGTTCCCCGACAGGGGTCGACACTGAGGCTTTCTTT. This chain connects TRBV28 to TRBJ1-1; TRBD1 agrees at 8 bases. CDR1 MDHEN and CDR2 SYDVKM come from the germline V gene. The CDR3 consists of 15 residues. Based on the CDR3 plus reference TRBV28 and TRBJ1-1, the full variable domain is DVKVTQSSRYLVKRTGEKVFLECVQDMDHENMFWYRQDPGLGLRLIYFSYDVKMKEKGDIPEGYSVSREKKERFSLILESASTNQTSMYLCASSSPTGVDTEAFFGQGTRLTVV.

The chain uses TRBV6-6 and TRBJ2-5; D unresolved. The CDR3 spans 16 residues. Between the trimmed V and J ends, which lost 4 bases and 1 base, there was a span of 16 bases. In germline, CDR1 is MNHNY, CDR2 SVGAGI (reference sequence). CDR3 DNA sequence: TGTGCCAGCAGTTCAATGGGTCCCGGCGGCCAAGAGACCCAGTACTTC. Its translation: CASSSMGPGGQETQYF.

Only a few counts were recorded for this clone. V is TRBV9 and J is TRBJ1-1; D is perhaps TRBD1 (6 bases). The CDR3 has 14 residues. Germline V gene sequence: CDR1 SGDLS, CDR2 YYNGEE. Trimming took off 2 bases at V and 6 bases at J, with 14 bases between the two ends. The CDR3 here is CASSVLQGTAEAFF. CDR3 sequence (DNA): TGTGCCAGCAGCGTTTTACAGGGAACGGCTGAAGCTTTCTTT.

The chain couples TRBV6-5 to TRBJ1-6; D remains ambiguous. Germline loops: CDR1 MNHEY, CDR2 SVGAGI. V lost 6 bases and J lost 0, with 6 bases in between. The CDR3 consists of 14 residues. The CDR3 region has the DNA TGTGCCAGCAGGGCAAGCTCCTATAATTCACCCCTCCACTTT. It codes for CASRASSYNSPLHF.

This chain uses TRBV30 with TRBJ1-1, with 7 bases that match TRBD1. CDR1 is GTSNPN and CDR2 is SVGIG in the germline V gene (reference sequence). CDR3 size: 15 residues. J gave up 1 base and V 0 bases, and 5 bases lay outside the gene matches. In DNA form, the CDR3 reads TGTGCCTGGAGTGTAGGACAGGCCGCGAACACTGAAGCTTTCTTT. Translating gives CAWSVGQAANTEAFF.

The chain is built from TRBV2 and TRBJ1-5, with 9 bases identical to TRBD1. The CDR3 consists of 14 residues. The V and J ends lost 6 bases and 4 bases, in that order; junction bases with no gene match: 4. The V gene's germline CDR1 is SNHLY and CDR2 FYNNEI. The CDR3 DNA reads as TGTGCCAGCAGCTCCGGGACAGGGAATCAGCCCCAGCATTTT. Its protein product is CASSSGTGNQPQHF.

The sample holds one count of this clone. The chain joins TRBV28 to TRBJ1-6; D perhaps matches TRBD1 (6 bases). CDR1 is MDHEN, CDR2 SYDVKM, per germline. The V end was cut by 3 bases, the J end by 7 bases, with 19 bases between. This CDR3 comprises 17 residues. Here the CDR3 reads CASSLAGTLKSNSPLHF. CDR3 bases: TGTGCCAGCAGTTTGGCCGGGACACTAAAATCGAATTCACCCCTCCACTTT. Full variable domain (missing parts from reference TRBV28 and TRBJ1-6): DVKVTQSSRYLVKRTGEKVFLECVQDMDHENMFWYRQDPGLGLRLIYFSYDVKMKEKGDIPEGYSVSREKKERFSLILESASTNQTSMYLCASSLAGTLKSNSPLHFGNGTRLTVT.

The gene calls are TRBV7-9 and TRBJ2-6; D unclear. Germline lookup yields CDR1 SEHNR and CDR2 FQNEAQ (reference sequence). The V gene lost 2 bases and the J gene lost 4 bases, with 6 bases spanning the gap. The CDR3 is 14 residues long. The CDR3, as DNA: TGTGCCAGCAGCTTACCTCCGGGGGCCAACGTCCTGACTTTC. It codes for CASSLPPGANVLTF. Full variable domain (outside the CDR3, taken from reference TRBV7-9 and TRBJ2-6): DTGVSQNPRHKITKRGQNVTFRCDPISEHNRLYWYRQTLGQGPEFLTYFQNEAQLEKSRLLSDRFSAERPKGSFSTLEIQRTEQGDSAMYLCASSLPPGANVLTFGAGSRLTVL.

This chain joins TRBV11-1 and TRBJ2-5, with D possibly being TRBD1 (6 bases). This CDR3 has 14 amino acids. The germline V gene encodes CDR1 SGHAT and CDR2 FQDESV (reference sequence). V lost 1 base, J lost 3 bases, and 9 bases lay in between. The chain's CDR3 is CASSLDRAKETQYF. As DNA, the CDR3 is TGTGCCAGCAGCTTAGACAGGGCGAAAGAGACCCAGTACTTC.

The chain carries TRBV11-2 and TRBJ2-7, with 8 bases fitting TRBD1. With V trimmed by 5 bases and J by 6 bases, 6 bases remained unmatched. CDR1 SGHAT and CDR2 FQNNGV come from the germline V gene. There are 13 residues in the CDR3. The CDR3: CASSPQTGGEQYF. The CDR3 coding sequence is TGTGCCAGCAGCCCTCAAACAGGGGGCGAGCAGTACTTC.

The CDR3 region is CASSPGGGLAYGYTF. The CDR3, as DNA: TGTGCCAGCAGCCCTGGGGGGGGGCTTGCCTATGGCTACACCTTC. The chain combines TRBV9 with TRBJ1-2; D might be TRBD1 (6 bases). Germline V gene lookup returns CDR1 SGDLS and CDR2 YYNGEE. This CDR3 contains 15 residues. V shed 4 bases and J shed 4 bases, with 17 bases lying between them.

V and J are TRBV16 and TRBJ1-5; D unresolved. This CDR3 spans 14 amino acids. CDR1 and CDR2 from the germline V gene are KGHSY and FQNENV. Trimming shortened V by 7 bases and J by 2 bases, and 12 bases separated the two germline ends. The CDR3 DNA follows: TGTGCCAGCACTCCGCGAGGTGGCAATCAGCCCCAGCATTTT. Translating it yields CASTPRGGNQPQHF.

The CDR3: CAWAGTERSYEQYF. CDR3 in DNA: TGTGCCTGGGCCGGGACAGAGCGTTCCTACGAGCAGTACTTC. V usage is TRBV30 and J usage is TRBJ2-7, with TRBD1 matching 7 bases. With V trimmed by 5 bases and J by 1 base, 8 bases remained unmatched. The CDR3 totals 14 residues. The germline gives CDR1 GTSNPN, CDR2 SVGIG (reference sequence).

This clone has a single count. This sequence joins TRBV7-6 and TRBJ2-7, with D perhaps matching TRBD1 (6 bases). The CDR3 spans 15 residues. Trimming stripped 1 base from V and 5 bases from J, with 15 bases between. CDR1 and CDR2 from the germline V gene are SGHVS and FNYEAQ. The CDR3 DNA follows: TGTGCCAGCAGCTTAGGGCCCGACAGGCTGGACGAGCAGTACTTC. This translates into CASSLGPDRLDEQYF.

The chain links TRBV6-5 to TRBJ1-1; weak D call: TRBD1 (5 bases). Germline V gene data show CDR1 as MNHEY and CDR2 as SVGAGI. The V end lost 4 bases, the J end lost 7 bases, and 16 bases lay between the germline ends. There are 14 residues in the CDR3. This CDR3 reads CASSSTTVPHEAFF. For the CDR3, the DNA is TGTGCCAGCAGTTCCACGACAGTTCCGCATGAAGCTTTCTTT.

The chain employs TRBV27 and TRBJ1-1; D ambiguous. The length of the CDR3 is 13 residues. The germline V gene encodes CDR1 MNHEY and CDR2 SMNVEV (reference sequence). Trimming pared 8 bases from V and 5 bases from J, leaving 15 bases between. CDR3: CASLGAGRTEAFF. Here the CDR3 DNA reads TGTGCCAGCCTGGGCGCGGGCAGGACTGAAGCTTTCTTT.

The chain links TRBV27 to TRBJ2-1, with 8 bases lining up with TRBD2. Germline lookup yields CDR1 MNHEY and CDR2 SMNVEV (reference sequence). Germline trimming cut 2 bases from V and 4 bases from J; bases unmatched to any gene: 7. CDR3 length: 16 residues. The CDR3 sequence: CASSLNSGALYNEQFF. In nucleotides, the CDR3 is TGTGCCAGCAGTTTAAATAGCGGGGCACTTTACAATGAGCAGTTCTTC.

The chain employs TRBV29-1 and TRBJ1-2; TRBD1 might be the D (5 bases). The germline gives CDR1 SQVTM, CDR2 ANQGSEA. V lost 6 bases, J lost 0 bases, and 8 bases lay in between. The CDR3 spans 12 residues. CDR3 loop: CSVYRPNYGYTF. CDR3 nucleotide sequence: TGCAGCGTCTACAGGCCTAACTATGGCTACACCTTC.

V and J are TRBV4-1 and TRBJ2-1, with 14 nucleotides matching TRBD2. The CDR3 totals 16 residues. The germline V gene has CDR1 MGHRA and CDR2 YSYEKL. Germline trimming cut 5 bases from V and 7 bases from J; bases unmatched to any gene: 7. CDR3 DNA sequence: TGCGCCAGCAGCGAAGGGACTAGCGGGAGAGGGAATGAGCAGTTCTTC. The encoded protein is CASSEGTSGRGNEQFF.

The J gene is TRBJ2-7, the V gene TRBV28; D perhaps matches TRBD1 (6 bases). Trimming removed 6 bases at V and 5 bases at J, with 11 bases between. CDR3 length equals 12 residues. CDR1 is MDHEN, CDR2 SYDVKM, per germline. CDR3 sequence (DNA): TGTGCCAGCAGCCGGGACACTGACGAGCAGTACTTC. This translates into CASSRDTDEQYF.

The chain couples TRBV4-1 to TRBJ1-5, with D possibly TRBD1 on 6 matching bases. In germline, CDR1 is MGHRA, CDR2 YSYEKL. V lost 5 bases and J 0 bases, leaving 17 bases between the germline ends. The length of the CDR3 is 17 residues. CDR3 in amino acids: CASSGGTGPYSNQPQHF. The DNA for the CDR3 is TGCGCCAGCAGCGGGGGCACTGGGCCGTATAGCAATCAGCCCCAGCATTTT.